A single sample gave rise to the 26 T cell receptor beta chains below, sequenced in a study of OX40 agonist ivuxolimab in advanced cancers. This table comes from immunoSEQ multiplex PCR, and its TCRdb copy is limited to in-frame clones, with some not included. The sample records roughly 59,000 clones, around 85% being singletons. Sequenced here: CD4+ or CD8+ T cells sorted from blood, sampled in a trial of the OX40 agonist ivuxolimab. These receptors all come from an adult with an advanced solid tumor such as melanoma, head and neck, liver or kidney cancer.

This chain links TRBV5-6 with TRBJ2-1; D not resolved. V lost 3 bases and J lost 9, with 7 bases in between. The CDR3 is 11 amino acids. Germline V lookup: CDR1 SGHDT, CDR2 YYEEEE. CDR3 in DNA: TGTGCCAGCAGCTCAGCGAGTGAGCAGTTCTTC. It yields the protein CASSSASEQFF.

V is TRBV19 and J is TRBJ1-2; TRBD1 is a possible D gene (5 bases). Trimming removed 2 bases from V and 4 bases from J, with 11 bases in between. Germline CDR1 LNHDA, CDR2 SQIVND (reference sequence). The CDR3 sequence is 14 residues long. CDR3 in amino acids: CASSITGSSYGYTF. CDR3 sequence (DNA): TGTGCCAGTAGTATAACAGGTTCTAGCTATGGCTACACCTTC. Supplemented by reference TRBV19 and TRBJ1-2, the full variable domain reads DGGITQSPKYLFRKEGQNVTLSCEQNLNHDAMYWYRQDPGQGLRLIYYSQIVNDFQKGDIAEGYSVSREKKESFPLTVTSAQKNPTAFYLCASSITGSSYGYTFGSGTRLTVV.

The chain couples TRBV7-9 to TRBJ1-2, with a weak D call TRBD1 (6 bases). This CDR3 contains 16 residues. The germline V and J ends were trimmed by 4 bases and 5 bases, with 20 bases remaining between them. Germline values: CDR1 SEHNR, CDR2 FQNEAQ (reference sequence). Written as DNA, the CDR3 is TGTGCCAGCAGCTCTGCCGGACAGCGATTAGATTATGGCTACACCTTC. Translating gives CASSSAGQRLDYGYTF.

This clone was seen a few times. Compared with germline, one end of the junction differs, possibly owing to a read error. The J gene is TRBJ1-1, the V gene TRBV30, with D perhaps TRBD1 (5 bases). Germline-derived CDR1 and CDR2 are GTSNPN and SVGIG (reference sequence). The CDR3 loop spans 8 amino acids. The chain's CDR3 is CAWSLGGF. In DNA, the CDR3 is TGTGCCTGGAGCCTCGGGGGCTTT.

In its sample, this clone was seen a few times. Here the CDR3 reads CASSLRQGNQPQHF. The CDR3 DNA reads as TGTGCCAGCAGTTTACGTCAGGGCAATCAGCCCCAGCATTTT. This chain joins TRBV27 and TRBJ1-5, with D unresolved. The CDR3 length is 14 residues. Germline CDR1 reads MNHEY; CDR2 reads SMNVEV (reference sequence). V lost 2 bases, J lost 2 bases, and 7 bases lay in between.

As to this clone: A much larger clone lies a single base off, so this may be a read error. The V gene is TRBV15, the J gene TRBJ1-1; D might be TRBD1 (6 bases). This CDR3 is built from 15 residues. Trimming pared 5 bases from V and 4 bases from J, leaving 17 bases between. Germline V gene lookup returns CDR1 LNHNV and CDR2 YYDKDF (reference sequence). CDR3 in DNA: TGTGCCACCAGCCCTATGGTGAGGGGGTCCACTGAAGCTTTCTTT. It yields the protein CATSPMVRGSTEAFF.

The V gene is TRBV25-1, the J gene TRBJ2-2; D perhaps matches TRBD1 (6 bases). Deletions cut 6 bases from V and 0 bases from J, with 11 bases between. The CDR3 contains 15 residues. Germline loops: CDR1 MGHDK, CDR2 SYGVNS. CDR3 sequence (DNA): TGTGCCAGCAGATCCGACAGGTCGAACACCGGGGAGCTGTTTTTT. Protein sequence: CASRSDRSNTGELFF.

CDR3 coding DNA: TGTGCCAGCAGCCCCGGGTCGGTTTTGGAGACCCAGTACTTC. Its protein is CASSPGSVLETQYF. The rearrangement joins TRBV11-2 to TRBJ2-5; no clear D gene. Germline V gives CDR1 SGHAT, CDR2 FQNNGV. The CDR3 is 14 amino acids. Trimming pared 5 bases from V and 5 bases from J, leaving 15 bases between.

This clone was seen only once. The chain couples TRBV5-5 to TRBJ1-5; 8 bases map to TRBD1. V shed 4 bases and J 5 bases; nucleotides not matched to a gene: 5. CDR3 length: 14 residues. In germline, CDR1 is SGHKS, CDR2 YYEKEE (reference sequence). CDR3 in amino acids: CASSRTGSHQPQHF. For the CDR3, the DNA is TGTGCCAGCAGCCGGACAGGGTCGCATCAGCCCCAGCATTTT.

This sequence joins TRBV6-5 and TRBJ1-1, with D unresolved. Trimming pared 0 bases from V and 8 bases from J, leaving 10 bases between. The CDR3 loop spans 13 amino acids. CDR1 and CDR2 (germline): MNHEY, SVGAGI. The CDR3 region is CASSYSNTREAFF. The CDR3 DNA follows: TGTGCCAGCAGTTACTCGAATACCAGGGAAGCTTTCTTT.

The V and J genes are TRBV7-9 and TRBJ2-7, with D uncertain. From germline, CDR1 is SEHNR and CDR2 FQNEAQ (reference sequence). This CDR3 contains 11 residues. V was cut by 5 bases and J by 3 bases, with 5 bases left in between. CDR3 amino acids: CASSLNYEQYF. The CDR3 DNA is TGTGCCAGCAGCCTCAACTACGAGCAGTACTTC.

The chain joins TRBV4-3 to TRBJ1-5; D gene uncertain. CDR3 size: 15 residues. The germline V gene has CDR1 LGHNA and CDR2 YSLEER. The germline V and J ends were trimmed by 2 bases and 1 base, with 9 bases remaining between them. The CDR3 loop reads CASSQTLDSNQPQHF. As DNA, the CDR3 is TGCGCCAGCAGCCAAACCTTGGACAGCAATCAGCCCCAGCATTTT.

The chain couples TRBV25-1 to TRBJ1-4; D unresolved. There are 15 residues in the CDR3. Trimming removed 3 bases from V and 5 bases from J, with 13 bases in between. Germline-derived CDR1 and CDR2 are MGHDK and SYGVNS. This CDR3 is CASSDIGTRNEKLFF. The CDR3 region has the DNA TGTGCCAGCAGTGATATAGGAACTCGGAATGAAAAACTGTTTTTT.

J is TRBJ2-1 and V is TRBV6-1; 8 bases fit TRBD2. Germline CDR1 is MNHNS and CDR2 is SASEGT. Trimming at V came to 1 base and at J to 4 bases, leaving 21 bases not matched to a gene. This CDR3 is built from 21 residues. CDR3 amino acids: CASSEDVRWRGAQEGYNEQFF. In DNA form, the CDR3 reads TGTGCCAGCAGTGAAGATGTGAGGTGGCGGGGGGCCCAGGAGGGTTACAATGAGCAGTTCTTC.

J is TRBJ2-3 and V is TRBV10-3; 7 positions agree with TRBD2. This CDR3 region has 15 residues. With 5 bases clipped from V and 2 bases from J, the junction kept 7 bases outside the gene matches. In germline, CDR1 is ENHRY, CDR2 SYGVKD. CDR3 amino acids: CAISPSRGNTDTQYF. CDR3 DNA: TGTGCCATCAGTCCCTCGCGGGGGAACACAGATACGCAGTATTTT.

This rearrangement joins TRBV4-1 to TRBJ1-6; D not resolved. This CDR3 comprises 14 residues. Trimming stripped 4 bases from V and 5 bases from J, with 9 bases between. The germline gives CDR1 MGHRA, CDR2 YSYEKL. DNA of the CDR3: TGCGCCAGCAGCCGGGAGGGAAATAATTCACCCCTCCACTTT. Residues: CASSREGNNSPLHF.

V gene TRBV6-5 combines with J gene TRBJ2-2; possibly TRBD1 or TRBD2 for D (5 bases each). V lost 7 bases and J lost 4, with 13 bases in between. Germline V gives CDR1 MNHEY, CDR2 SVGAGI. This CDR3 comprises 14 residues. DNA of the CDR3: TGTGCCAGCATACGGGGCGAGCCCACCGGGGAGCTGTTTTTT. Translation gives CASIRGEPTGELFF.

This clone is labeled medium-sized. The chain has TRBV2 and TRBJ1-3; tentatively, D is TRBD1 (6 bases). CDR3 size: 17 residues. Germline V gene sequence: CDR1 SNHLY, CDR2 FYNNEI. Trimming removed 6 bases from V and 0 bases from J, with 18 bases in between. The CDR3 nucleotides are TGTGCCAGCAGGCCCCCGGGACAAACCTTCTCTGGAAACACCATATATTTT. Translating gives CASRPPGQTFSGNTIYF.

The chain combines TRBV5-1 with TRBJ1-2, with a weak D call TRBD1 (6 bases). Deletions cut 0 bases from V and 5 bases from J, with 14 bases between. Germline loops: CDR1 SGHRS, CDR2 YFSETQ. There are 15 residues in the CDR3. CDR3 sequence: CASSLVRGRGYGYTF. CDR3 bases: TGCGCCAGCAGCTTGGTGCGGGGGCGCGGTTATGGCTACACCTTC.

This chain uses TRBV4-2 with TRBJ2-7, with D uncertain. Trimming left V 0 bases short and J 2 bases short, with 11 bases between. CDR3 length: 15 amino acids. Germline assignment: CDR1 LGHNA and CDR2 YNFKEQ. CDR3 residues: CASSQDQDGPYEQYF. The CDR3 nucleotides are TGTGCCAGCAGCCAAGATCAGGACGGCCCCTACGAGCAGTACTTC.

In nucleotides, the CDR3 is TGTGCTAGTGGTTTGCCTCAACTCTCCTACGAGCAGTACTTC. The encoded protein is CASGLPQLSYEQYF. The chain uses TRBV12-5 and TRBJ2-7; D unresolved. The germline CDR1 and CDR2 sequences are LGHNT and FRNRAP. This CDR3 is built from 14 residues. V lost 2 bases and J lost 0, with 8 bases in between.

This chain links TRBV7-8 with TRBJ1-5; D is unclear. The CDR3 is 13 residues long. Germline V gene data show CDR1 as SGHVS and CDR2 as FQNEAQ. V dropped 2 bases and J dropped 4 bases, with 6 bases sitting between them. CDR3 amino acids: CASSLLRNQPQHF. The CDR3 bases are TGTGCCAGCAGCTTACTTCGGAATCAGCCCCAGCATTTT.

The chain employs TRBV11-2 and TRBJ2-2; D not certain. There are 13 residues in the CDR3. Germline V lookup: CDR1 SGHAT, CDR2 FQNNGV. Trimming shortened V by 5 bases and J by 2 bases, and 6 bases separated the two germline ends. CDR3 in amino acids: CASSVRNTGELFF. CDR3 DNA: TGTGCCAGCAGCGTTAGAAACACCGGGGAGCTGTTTTTT. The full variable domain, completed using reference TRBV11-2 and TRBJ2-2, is EAGVAQSPRYKIIEKRQSVAFWCNPISGHATLYWYQQILGQGPKLLIQFQNNGVVDDSQLPKDRFSAERLKGVDSTLKIQPAKLEDSAVYLCASSVRNTGELFFGEGSRLTVL.

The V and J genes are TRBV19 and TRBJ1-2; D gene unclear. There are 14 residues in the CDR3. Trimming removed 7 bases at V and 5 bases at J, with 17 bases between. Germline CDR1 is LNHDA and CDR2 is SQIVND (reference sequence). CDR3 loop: CASTFLGSYYGYTF. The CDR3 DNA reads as TGTGCCAGTACCTTTCTCGGATCGTATTATGGCTACACCTTC.

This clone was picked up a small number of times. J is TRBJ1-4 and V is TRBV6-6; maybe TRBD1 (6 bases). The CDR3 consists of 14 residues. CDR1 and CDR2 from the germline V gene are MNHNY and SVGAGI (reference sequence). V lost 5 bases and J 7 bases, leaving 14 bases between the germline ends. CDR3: CASSTGQLGEKLFF. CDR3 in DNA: TGTGCCAGCAGTACCGGACAGCTGGGTGAAAAACTGTTTTTT.

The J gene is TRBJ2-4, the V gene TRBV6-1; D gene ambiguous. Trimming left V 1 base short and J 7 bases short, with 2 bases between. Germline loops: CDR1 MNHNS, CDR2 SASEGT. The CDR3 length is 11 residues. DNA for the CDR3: TGTGCCAGCAGTGAAGAGAACATTCAGTACTTC. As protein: CASSEENIQYF.